A single sample gave rise to the 29 T cell receptor beta chains below, sequenced in a study of blood T cell repertoires in COVID-19. The data were produced by immunoSEQ multiplex PCR, yet TCRdb's version contains in-frame clones alone and is incomplete. The sample includes under 200,000 clones, approximately 79% of them seen just once. The sample comprised PBMCs or T cells enriched from blood (not recorded which). Receptors originate from a woman aged 55-69 years with acute COVID-19.

The J gene is TRBJ1-3, the V gene TRBV4-1; D is unclear. CDR3 size: 16 residues. Germline values: CDR1 MGHRA, CDR2 YSYEKL. Deletions cut 0 bases from V and 7 bases from J, with 16 bases between. Written as DNA, the CDR3 is TGCGCCAGCAGCCAAGATGCCCCGGGGTCCGGGAACACCATATATTTT. As protein: CASSQDAPGSGNTIYF.

The chain carries TRBV27 and TRBJ1-6, with 7 positions matching TRBD1. J was trimmed by 10 bases and V by 7 bases; bases with no gene match: 13. Per the germline V gene, CDR1 is MNHEY and CDR2 is SMNVEV (reference sequence). The CDR3 is made up of 15 amino acids. The CDR3 here is CASTDPPTGRSPLHF. The CDR3 bases are TGTGCCAGCACCGACCCCCCGACAGGGCGCTCACCCCTCCACTTT.

The chain uses TRBV6-6 and TRBJ1-4; 7 bases agree with TRBD1. Germline V gene lookup returns CDR1 MNHNY and CDR2 SVGAGI (reference sequence). This CDR3 is 15 amino acids long. V lost 2 bases, J lost 6 bases, and 6 bases stayed unmatched. The CDR3 nucleotides are TGTGCCAGCAGTTACCATCGACAGGGAGATGAAAAACTGTTTTTT. Encoded protein: CASSYHRQGDEKLFF.

CDR3 nucleotide sequence: TGCGCCAGCAGCAGGACCAGGGGCCAGATTGGTTATGGCTACACCTTC. Its translation is CASSRTRGQIGYGYTF. The chain carries TRBV5-1 and TRBJ1-2, with D perhaps matching TRBD1 (6 bases). This CDR3 contains 16 residues. CDR1 is SGHRS and CDR2 is YFSETQ in the germline V gene. V dropped 4 bases and J dropped 5 bases, with 21 bases sitting between them.

This sequence joins TRBV7-2 and TRBJ2-2; D uncertain. With 6 bases removed from V and 0 bases from J, the gap between germline ends came to 11 bases. CDR3 length equals 15 residues. The germline V gene encodes CDR1 SGHTA and CDR2 FQGNSA. This CDR3 reads CASRPRLANTGELFF. DNA of the CDR3: TGTGCCAGCAGGCCTAGACTGGCGAACACCGGGGAGCTGTTTTTT.

The chain employs TRBV29-1 and TRBJ1-2, with D possibly TRBD1 on 6 matching bases. The CDR3 consists of 13 residues. The V gene lost 5 bases and the J gene lost 4 bases, with 14 bases spanning the gap. CDR1 SQVTM and CDR2 ANQGSEA come from the germline V gene. The CDR3: CSVSGGTPYGYTF. DNA for the CDR3: TGCAGCGTTTCGGGTGGGACACCCTATGGCTACACCTTC.

The CDR3 is CASSSGQGYNTGELFF. The CDR3 coding sequence is TGCGCCAGCAGCTCGGGACAGGGGTATAACACCGGGGAGCTGTTTTTT. The J gene is TRBJ2-2, the V gene TRBV5-1; TRBD1 agrees at 10 bases. V shed 3 bases and J 2 bases; nucleotides not matched to a gene: 4. The germline V gene has CDR1 SGHRS and CDR2 YFSETQ. The length of the CDR3 is 16 residues.

The CDR3 DNA reads TGTGCTAGTGGTTTGTTAGGGGCCATTACCTACAATGAGCAGTTCTTC. Amino acid sequence: CASGLLGAITYNEQFF. The chain carries TRBV12-5 and TRBJ2-1; TRBD1 is a possible D gene (5 bases). Germline lookup yields CDR1 LGHNT and CDR2 FRNRAP. The CDR3 totals 16 residues. Trimming took off 2 bases at V and 2 bases at J, with 13 bases between the two ends.

This clone was recorded once. The chain uses TRBV18 and TRBJ2-5; D might be TRBD1 (6 bases). The CDR3 extends over 15 amino acids. CDR1 and CDR2 from the germline V gene are KGHSH and LQKENI. The ends were cut back, 4 bases at V and 4 bases at J, with 16 bases in the middle. The CDR3 coding sequence is TGTGCCAGCTCACTAAAGGGCAGGGGTGCAGAGACCCAGTACTTC. Translation: CASSLKGRGAETQYF.

The genes are TRBV11-2 and TRBJ1-2; the match to TRBD1 covers 8 bases. The CDR3 has 13 residues. The junction had 5 bases not matched to a gene; V was cut back by 5 bases and J by 6 bases. Germline CDR1 is SGHAT and CDR2 is FQNNGV. The CDR3 nucleotides read TGTGCCAGCAGCGAAGGACAGGGCAATGGCTACACCTTC. Residues: CASSEGQGNGYTF. The full variable domain, rest sourced from reference TRBV11-2 and TRBJ1-2, is EAGVAQSPRYKIIEKRQSVAFWCNPISGHATLYWYQQILGQGPKLLIQFQNNGVVDDSQLPKDRFSAERLKGVDSTLKIQPAKLEDSAVYLCASSEGQGNGYTFGSGTRLTVV.

In DNA form, the CDR3 reads TGTGCCAGCTCACCCCTAGCGGGGGAAAGAGAGACCCAGTACTTC. Residues: CASSPLAGERETQYF. This chain links TRBV18 with TRBJ2-5, with 10 nucleotides matching TRBD2. V was pared by 3 bases and J by 4 bases, with 5 bases of the junction left unmatched. Germline V gene data show CDR1 as KGHSH and CDR2 as LQKENI. This CDR3 is built from 15 residues.

The rearrangement joins TRBV10-3 to TRBJ2-1; the D gene is possibly TRBD2 (7 bases). There are 15 residues in the CDR3. Germline assignment: CDR1 ENHRY and CDR2 SYGVKD. Trimming shortened V by 5 bases and J by 12 bases, and 23 bases separated the two germline ends. The CDR3 spells CAISYSKGGGDRQFF. DNA of the CDR3: TGTGCCATCAGTTATTCAAAGGGAGGGGGTGACCGGCAGTTCTTC.

V is TRBV4-3 and J is TRBJ2-2; TRBD2 matches 9 bases. Germline assignment: CDR1 LGHNA and CDR2 YSLEER. The J segment lost 1 base and the V segment lost 3 bases, leaving 3 bases of the junction unmatched. The CDR3 is 16 residues long. CDR3 coding DNA: TGCGCCAGCAGCCACCCTAGCGGGGTGAACACCGGGGAGCTGTTTTTT. Protein product: CASSHPSGVNTGELFF.

This clone came up once. The V call is TRBV12-1, the J call TRBJ2-6; TRBD1, the table's D call, was not compared with the DNA. TRBV12-1 is a recognized pseudogene. This CDR3 comprises 16 residues. CDR3 sequence reads: CASSKLDRPGANVLTF. CDR3 DNA sequence: TGTGCCAGCAGCAAACTAGACAGGCCTGGGGCCAACGTCCTGACTTTC.

This chain links TRBV5-1 with TRBJ1-4; the D gene is possibly TRBD1 (6 bases). The CDR3 runs to 14 residues. The V gene's germline CDR1 is SGHRS and CDR2 YFSETQ. The V gene lost 4 bases and the J gene lost 8 bases, with 15 bases spanning the gap. The CDR3 loop is CASSLGGDVEKLFF. CDR3 nucleotides: TGCGCCAGCAGCCTAGGGGGGGATGTGGAAAAACTGTTTTTT.

DNA of the CDR3: TGTGCCAGCAGTCGGACAGGAGGCACTGAAGCTTTCTTT. This codes for CASSRTGGTEAFF. The rearrangement links TRBV9 to TRBJ1-1; 7 positions match TRBD1. V lost 5 bases to trimming and J lost 4 bases; unmatched junction nucleotides: 5. Germline V lookup: CDR1 SGDLS, CDR2 YYNGEE. This CDR3 spans 13 amino acids.

The chain recombines TRBV18 with TRBJ2-7, with TRBD2 matching over 8 bases. Germline CDR1 and CDR2: KGHSH and LQKENI. Unmatched junction bases numbered 20, after V lost 2 bases and J lost 5 bases. CDR3 length equals 19 residues. This chain's CDR3 is CASSPSPIDEREFSHEQYF. DNA for the CDR3: TGTGCCAGCTCACCATCCCCCATAGATGAGCGGGAGTTTTCCCACGAGCAGTACTTC.

This clone has just one count. The chain links TRBV28 to TRBJ2-2; possibly TRBD2 for D (6 bases). Between the trimmed V and J ends, which lost 6 bases and 8 bases, there was a span of 16 bases. The CDR3 loop spans 14 amino acids. Per the germline V gene, CDR1 is MDHEN and CDR2 is SYDVKM. In DNA form, the CDR3 reads TGTGCCAGCAGGACGGGGGATTATCGTGGGGAGCTGTTTTTT. It encodes CASRTGDYRGELFF.

V and J are TRBV7-2 and TRBJ2-3; 14 nucleotides agree with TRBD2. V dropped 5 bases and J dropped 2; count of bases not matched to a gene: 6. This CDR3 has 17 amino acids. Germline CDR1 is SGHTA and CDR2 is FQGNSA. The CDR3 nucleotides read TGTGCCAGCAGCCGCGGACTAGCGGGGGGCATCACAGATACGCAGTATTTT. It encodes CASSRGLAGGITDTQYF.

This clone has just one count. The chain links TRBV7-9 to TRBJ1-6, with 9 positions matching TRBD1. Germline CDR1 and CDR2: SEHNR and FQNEAQ (reference sequence). V shed 5 bases and J 9 bases; nucleotides not matched to a gene: 5. The CDR3 sequence is 14 residues long. CDR3 nucleotides: TGTGCCAGCAGCGGAGAACAGGGGGCTTCACCCCTCCACTTT. Translation: CASSGEQGASPLHF.

The chain joins TRBV7-9 to TRBJ1-4, with D uncertain. Between the trimmed V and J ends, which lost 5 bases and 6 bases, there was a span of 7 bases. CDR1 is SEHNR, CDR2 FQNEAQ, per germline (reference sequence). This CDR3 contains 12 residues. In nucleotides, the CDR3 is TGTGCCAGCAGCCGGAGGGATGAAAAACTGTTTTTT. It is translated as CASSRRDEKLFF.

The chain couples TRBV6-1 to TRBJ2-1, with TRBD2 matching over 11 bases. In germline, CDR1 is MNHNS, CDR2 SASEGT. V lost 1 base, J lost 0 bases, and 8 bases stayed unmatched. CDR3 length: 19 residues. CDR3 loop: CASSEGRTSGSSSYNEQFF. As DNA, the CDR3 is TGTGCCAGCAGTGAAGGGAGGACTAGCGGGTCGAGCTCCTACAATGAGCAGTTCTTC.

This chain joins TRBV7-2 and TRBJ1-2; 8 bases map to TRBD1. This CDR3 contains 15 residues. The trim removed 5 bases at V and 5 bases at J, leaving 10 bases unmatched. Germline V gene sequence: CDR1 SGHTA, CDR2 FQGNSA. The CDR3 nucleotides read TGTGCCAGCAGCCCTTCCGGGACAGGACGATATGGCTACACCTTC. It yields the protein CASSPSGTGRYGYTF.

The chain carries TRBV24-1 and TRBJ1-5; a possible D gene is TRBD1 (6 bases). CDR1 is KGHDR and CDR2 is SFDVKD in the germline V gene. V lost 3 bases, J lost 6 bases, and 8 bases lay in between. This CDR3 is built from 13 residues. The CDR3, as DNA: TGTGCCACCAGTGATCACAGGGCTCAGCCCCAGCATTTT. Its translation: CATSDHRAQPQHF.

This clone came up once. The chain carries TRBV5-4 and TRBJ1-2, with D possibly matching TRBD1 (5 bases). CDR1 and CDR2 (germline): SGHNT, YYREEE (reference sequence). The length of the CDR3 is 14 residues. Trimming left V 0 bases short and J 4 bases short, with 10 bases between. The CDR3 DNA sequence: TGTGCCAGCAGCTTGGAATCAGGGCCCTATGGCTACACCTTC. Its translation is CASSLESGPYGYTF.

The chain is built from TRBV6-5 and TRBJ2-7, with no clear D. The CDR3 spans 13 residues. The germline V gene has CDR1 MNHEY and CDR2 SVGAGI. This CDR3 is CASRLTNSHEQYV. CDR3 DNA sequence: TGTGCCAGCAGATTGACAAACTCCCACGAGCAGTACGTC.

This clone has just a few counts. The chain joins TRBV15 to TRBJ2-1; maybe TRBD1 (5 bases). Deletions cut 5 bases from V and 4 bases from J, with 9 bases between. The CDR3 is made up of 13 amino acids. CDR1 and CDR2 (germline): LNHNV, YYDKDF (reference sequence). The DNA for the CDR3 is TGTGCCACCAGCCTCCAGGGATACAATGAGCAGTTCTTC. It translates to CATSLQGYNEQFF.

The V and J genes are TRBV27 and TRBJ1-2; D may be TRBD1 (6 bases). The germline CDR1 and CDR2 sequences are MNHEY and SMNVEV (reference sequence). V was trimmed by 2 bases and J by 8 bases, leaving 24 bases between them. The CDR3 has 17 amino acids. In nucleotides, the CDR3 is TGTGCCAGCAGTTTACTGACAGTGTTCGGGGGGCCAGGAGGCTACACCTTC. This encodes CASSLLTVFGGPGGYTF.

The V call is TRBV19, the J call TRBJ2-1; D is possibly TRBD1 (6 bases). The germline V gene has CDR1 LNHDA and CDR2 SQIVND (reference sequence). Between the trimmed V and J ends, which lost 9 bases and 4 bases, there was a span of 16 bases. The CDR3 sequence is 14 residues long. CDR3 DNA sequence: TGTGCCAGCGGAAGGGGGATGGGGTACAATGAGCAGTTCTTC. Amino acid sequence: CASGRGMGYNEQFF.